The next 24 T cell receptor beta chains were all read from a single sample in a study of Ad26.COV2.S vaccination and SARS-CoV-2 variants. Described treatment: some 20 received Ad26.COV2.S at low or high dose, single or two shots; roughly five received placebo; per-sample allocation not given. Day 63 following the first vaccine or placebo injection was when the samples were taken. TCRdb's table, derived via immunoSEQ multiplex PCR, lists solely in-frame clones and lacks some. The sample carries over 400,000 clones, nearly 90% recorded once. Specimen: peripheral blood, collected in a trial of Ad26.COV2.S vaccine versus placebo. All receptors come from a person between 18 and 60 years old who received the Ad26.COV2.S COVID-19 vaccine or a placebo.

The chain links TRBV29-1 to TRBJ2-5; 11 nucleotides match TRBD2. Germline V lookup: CDR1 SQVTM, CDR2 ANQGSEA. CDR3 length: 15 residues. V shed 7 bases, J shed 4 bases, and the junction held 11 bases outside the gene matches. This chain's CDR3 is CSADLGLAGGETQYF. CDR3 bases: TGCAGCGCGGATCTAGGGCTAGCGGGAGGAGAGACCCAGTACTTC.

V gene TRBV14 combines with J gene TRBJ1-4, with D unresolved. Trimming cost V 0 bases and J 8 bases, with 13 bases left between them. The CDR3 runs 15 residues. Germline lookup yields CDR1 SGHDN and CDR2 FVKESK. CDR3 sequence: CASSQDTGWEEKLFF. Here the CDR3 DNA reads TGTGCCAGCAGCCAAGATACGGGATGGGAGGAAAAACTGTTTTTT.

This chain connects TRBV11-1 to TRBJ2-5; no clear D gene. V was shortened by 0 bases and J by 5 bases, with 1 base between the two germline ends. Germline V gene data show CDR1 as SGHAT and CDR2 as FQDESV (reference sequence). The CDR3 runs to 11 residues. DNA for the CDR3: TGTGCCAGCAGCTTAGCGGAGACCCAGTACTTC. This encodes CASSLAETQYF.

The chain combines TRBV28 with TRBJ2-7, with D tentatively TRBD1 (6 bases). This CDR3 contains 12 residues. Germline V gene data show CDR1 as MDHEN and CDR2 as SYDVKM. V lost 3 bases, J lost 5 bases, and 8 bases lay in between. For the CDR3, the DNA is TGTGCCAGCAGTTTGGGGACAAACGAGCAGTACTTC. This gives the protein CASSLGTNEQYF.

V is TRBV24-1 and J is TRBJ2-7, with 9 bases fitting TRBD1. CDR1 is KGHDR, CDR2 SFDVKD, per germline. V lost 4 bases and J lost 5; bases outside the gene matches: 5. The CDR3 spans 14 residues. CDR3: CATSDPRTGDEQYV. The CDR3 DNA reads TGTGCCACCAGTGACCCCCGGACAGGGGACGAGCAGTACGTC.

This clone appeared a single time. The J gene is TRBJ2-7, the V gene TRBV6-6, with D perhaps being TRBD1 or TRBD2 (5 bases each). Looked up from germline, CDR1 is MNHNY and CDR2 is SVGAGI (reference sequence). This CDR3 is 12 amino acids long. Trimming stripped 7 bases from V and 7 bases from J, with 14 bases between. The CDR3 bases are TGTGCCAGCACCCAGCCGGGGCCTGAGCAGTACGTC. Protein sequence: CASTQPGPEQYV.

The V and J genes are TRBV7-9 and TRBJ2-3; the match to TRBD2 covers 14 bases. V gave up 3 bases and J gave up 4 bases; unmatched junction bases: 3. This CDR3 contains 16 residues. Germline V gene lookup returns CDR1 SEHNR and CDR2 FQNEAQ (reference sequence). The CDR3 DNA reads TGTGCCAGCAGCTTGCCGGGACTAGCGGGAGCAGATACGCAGTATTTT. This encodes CASSLPGLAGADTQYF.

As concerns this clone: The same CDR3 is also encoded by other DNA sequences in this sample. The chain recombines TRBV7-2 with TRBJ2-1, with D unresolved. This CDR3 is built from 14 residues. V was cut by 0 bases and J by 4 bases, with 7 bases left in between. Germline V lookup: CDR1 SGHTA, CDR2 FQGNSA. The CDR3 sequence is CASSLAVAYNEQFF. The CDR3 bases are TGTGCCAGCAGCTTAGCCGTCGCATACAATGAGCAGTTCTTC.

The chain employs TRBV7-3 and TRBJ1-6; weak D call: TRBD1 (5 bases). CDR3 size: 15 residues. CDR1 SGHTA and CDR2 FQGTGA come from the germline V gene. With 5 bases removed from V and 7 bases from J, the gap between germline ends came to 15 bases. The CDR3 loop reads CASSAGSTRNSPLHF. The CDR3 bases are TGTGCCAGCAGCGCAGGGTCAACGAGGAATTCACCCCTCCACTTT.

This clone has a single count. The chain is built from TRBV7-2 and TRBJ1-5; 7 positions match TRBD1. V shed 5 bases and J 8 bases; nucleotides not matched to a gene: 9. This CDR3 region has 14 residues. Per germline, CDR1 SGHTA and CDR2 FQGNSA. CDR3 coding DNA: TGTGCCAGCAGCCTAAGACAGGGTACGGAGCCCCAGCATTTT. It encodes CASSLRQGTEPQHF.

The V call is TRBV6-2 or TRBV6-3, the J call TRBJ2-5, with 7 bases lining up with TRBD1. V lost 2 bases and J lost 1; bases outside the gene matches: 1. Germline V gives CDR1 MNHEY, CDR2 SVGEGT. CDR3 length equals 14 residues. CDR3 nucleotides: TGTGCCAGCAGTTACACAGGGGTCCAAGAGACCCAGTACTTC. Translated, it gives CASSYTGVQETQYF.

This clone was found many times. V usage is TRBV24-1 and J usage is TRBJ2-5; D ambiguous. The CDR3 contains 11 residues. The germline CDR1 and CDR2 sequences are KGHDR and SFDVKD. The V end was cut by 6 bases, the J end by 3 bases, with 4 bases between. The CDR3, as DNA: TGTGCCACCAGTCTCGAAGAGACCCAGTACTTC. Translation: CATSLEETQYF.

This chain joins TRBV20-1 and TRBJ1-6; D is undetermined. Germline assignment: CDR1 DFQATT and CDR2 SNEGSKA (reference sequence). The ends were cut back, 5 bases at V and 10 bases at J, with 9 bases in the middle. The CDR3 runs to 11 residues. The CDR3 loop is CSAAMGSPLHF. CDR3 nucleotides: TGCAGTGCTGCGATGGGCTCACCCCTCCACTTT.

The chain combines TRBV28 with TRBJ1-2; D is perhaps TRBD1 (5 bases). Per the germline V gene, CDR1 is MDHEN and CDR2 is SYDVKM. Trimming cost V 10 bases and J 4 bases, with 10 bases left between them. This CDR3 spans 11 amino acids. Here the CDR3 reads CATGTRYGYTF. In nucleotides, the CDR3 is TGTGCCACGGGGACCCGCTATGGCTACACCTTC.

This clone was seen more than once but under ten times. The chain joins TRBV5-1 to TRBJ1-2; 9 bases align to TRBD1. Germline-derived CDR1 and CDR2 are SGHRS and YFSETQ. CDR3 length: 13 residues. V trimming: 5 bases; J trimming: 7 bases; junction bases outside the gene matches: 6. The CDR3 reads CASSEGQGGGYTF. The CDR3 nucleotides are TGCGCCAGCAGTGAGGGACAGGGTGGTGGCTACACCTTC. The full variable domain, rest sourced from reference TRBV5-1 and TRBJ1-2, is KAGVTQTPRYLIKTRGQQVTLSCSPISGHRSVSWYQQTPGQGLQFLFEYFSETQRNKGNFPGRFSGRQFSNSRSEMNVSTLELGDSALYLCASSEGQGGGYTFGSGTRLTVV.

V gene TRBV7-3 combines with J gene TRBJ2-1; 8 bases match TRBD2. The V gene end was trimmed by 2 bases and the J gene end by 3 bases; junction bases not matched to a gene: 3. The CDR3 sequence is 15 residues long. CDR1 is SGHTA, CDR2 FQGTGA, per germline. CDR3 bases: TGTGCCAGCAGCTTATATAGCGGGGACTACAATGAGCAGTTCTTC. It specifies CASSLYSGDYNEQFF.

The rearrangement joins TRBV5-8 to TRBJ2-5, with a possible D match to TRBD1 (6 bases). Trimming removed 4 bases from V and 5 bases from J, with 12 bases in between. The CDR3 totals 13 residues. Looked up from germline, CDR1 is SGHTS and CDR2 is YDEGEE. The CDR3 DNA sequence: TGTGCCAGCAGCCGGGACATGTTGGAGACCCAGTACTTC. Amino acids: CASSRDMLETQYF.

V usage is TRBV3-1 (or the pseudogene TRBV3-2) and J usage is TRBJ1-4, with D hard to call. The CDR3 contains 15 residues. Per the germline V gene, CDR1 is LGHDT and CDR2 is YNNKEL (reference sequence). V lost 0 bases and J 6 bases, leaving 11 bases between the germline ends. DNA of the CDR3: TGTGCCAGCAGCCAAGATCCTCAGGCAGATGAAAAACTGTTTTTT. It encodes CASSQDPQADEKLFF.

This clone appeared a single time. V is TRBV5-1 and J is TRBJ1-2; 7 bases are shared with TRBD1. Germline values: CDR1 SGHRS, CDR2 YFSETQ. This CDR3 region has 14 residues. V was clipped by 0 bases and J by 7 bases; unmatched bases: 6. The CDR3 DNA reads as TGCGCCAGCAGCTTGGCAGGTCCAGGGGGTGGCTACACCTTC. As protein: CASSLAGPGGGYTF. Supplemented by reference TRBV5-1 and TRBJ1-2, the full variable domain reads KAGVTQTPRYLIKTRGQQVTLSCSPISGHRSVSWYQQTPGQGLQFLFEYFSETQRNKGNFPGRFSGRQFSNSRSEMNVSTLELGDSALYLCASSLAGPGGGYTFGSGTRLTVV.

The chain carries TRBV6-1 and TRBJ1-2; D unclear. Germline-derived CDR1 and CDR2 are MNHNS and SASEGT. Trimming removed 3 bases at V and 6 bases at J, with 5 bases between. The CDR3 has 11 residues. The CDR3 DNA reads as TGTGCCAGCAGTGACAGAGATGGCTACACCTTC. This sequence encodes CASSDRDGYTF.

Only one count was recorded for this clone. The rearrangement uses TRBV7-2 and TRBJ2-7; D may be TRBD2 (5 bases). Germline V gene lookup returns CDR1 SGHTA and CDR2 FQGNSA. V shed 3 bases and J shed 9 bases, with 18 bases lying between them. The CDR3 runs to 14 residues. The CDR3 DNA sequence: TGTGCCAGCAGCTTGAACCTACTCGGGGTCGGGCAGTACTTC. Translated, it gives CASSLNLLGVGQYF.

The rearrangement links TRBV11-1 to TRBJ1-1; no firm D call. Trimming cost V 2 bases and J 0 bases, with 13 bases left between them. The CDR3 length is 16 residues. Germline assignment: CDR1 SGHAT and CDR2 FQDESV (reference sequence). Here the CDR3 DNA reads TGTGCCAGCAGCTTACCGCCCAACACTTTGAACACTGAAGCTTTCTTT. Its protein product is CASSLPPNTLNTEAFF.

The chain is built from TRBV5-1 and TRBJ1-1; D is undetermined. Germline V gene data show CDR1 as SGHRS and CDR2 as YFSETQ. The ends were cut back, 0 bases at V and 5 bases at J, with 8 bases in the middle. The CDR3 runs to 13 residues. CDR3 in DNA: TGCGCCAGCAGCTTGGGGTTGGGTACTGAAGCTTTCTTT. Translated: CASSLGLGTEAFF.

This clone was seen once. The rearrangement links TRBV7-3 to TRBJ2-7; TRBD2 agrees at 10 bases. The CDR3 sequence is 19 residues long. J was trimmed by 0 bases and V by 4 bases; bases with no gene match: 15. In germline, CDR1 is SGHTA, CDR2 FQGTGA. Here the CDR3 reads CASSSRPGLANLSSYEQYV. The CDR3 DNA sequence: TGTGCCAGCAGCTCGCGACCGGGACTAGCGAACTTAAGCTCCTACGAGCAGTACGTC.